This TCR beta chain was sequenced during a study of blood T cell repertoires in COVID-19. Overall study: The United States, Italy and Spain provided the acute and convalescent COVID-19 samples. T cells, B-cell-depleted T cells, or PBMCs provided the cDNA or gDNA that served as material.

Enrolment of Seattle patients took place during active infection, and they were followed longitudinally. This CDR3 contains 15 residues. V was clipped by 1 base and J by 5 bases, with 13 bases between them. CDR1 and CDR2 from the germline V gene are MDHEN and SYDVKM. Per the original data handling: Amplification with reference gene primers provided the estimates of nucleated cell counts. The assay was immunoSEQ multiplex PCR, and TCRdb's table has in-frame clones only and misses some. That table supplies the V and J calls and clone size; D and trimming were determined from the DNA. The sample holds about 170,000 clones, roughly 91% seen once.

The TCR comes from a young man with COVID-19, enrolled during active disease. Sequences were obtained from peripheral blood. This chain uses TRBV28 with TRBJ2-3; perhaps TRBD1 as D (5 bases). CDR3 protein: CASSLSQGLKDTQYF. CDR3 bases: TGTGCCAGCAGTTTATCGCAGGGTTTGAAAGATACGCAGTATTTT. The full variable domain, with the rest looked up from reference TRBV28 and TRBJ2-3, is DVKVTQSSRYLVKRTGEKVFLECVQDMDHENMFWYRQDPGLGLRLIYFSYDVKMKEKGDIPEGYSVSREKKERFSLILESASTNQTSMYLCASSLSQGLKDTQYFGPGTRLTVL.